One sample yielded the 10 T cell receptor beta chains listed below, sequenced in a study of T-cell reconstitution after alpha-beta-depleted transplantation in children. Construction of the TCRbeta library involved unique molecular identifiers. One entry per CDR3 protein results from TCRdb running MiXCR on the PCR reads. In the table there are about 540,000 distinct CDR3 sequences, approximately 20% of which are singletons. The starting material was PBMCs from the stem cell graft donor, obtained from the stem cell graft. The receptors come from a human donor who donated a stem cell graft to a child with acute lymphoblastic leukemia.

This clonotype was seen a few times. V is TRBV15 and J is TRBJ2-1; TRBD2 is a possible D gene (7 bases). Germline V lookup: CDR1 LNHNV, CDR2 YYDKDF (reference sequence). The CDR3 consists of 17 residues. With 1 base removed from V and 5 bases from J, the gap between germline ends came to 18 bases. The chain's CDR3 is CATSRGWGGASDNEQFF. DNA for the CDR3: TGTGCCACCAGCAGAGGATGGGGGGGGGCGTCCGACAATGAGCAGTTCTTC.

This clonotype came up a few times. The V gene is TRBV29-1, the J gene TRBJ2-2, with 8 bases lining up with TRBD2. The CDR3 runs to 14 residues. CDR1 and CDR2 from the germline V gene are SQVTM and ANQGSEA. With V trimmed by 7 bases and J by 4 bases, 8 bases remained unmatched. The CDR3 bases are TGCAGCGCCCGACGGGGGGGTAGCACCGGGGAGCTGTTTTTT. This sequence encodes CSARRGGSTGELFF.

The chain joins TRBV9 to TRBJ1-5, with 7 bases matching TRBD1. V lost 3 bases and J lost 1; bases outside the gene matches: 4. CDR1 and CDR2 (germline): SGDLS, YYNGEE. This CDR3 is 15 amino acids long. Here the CDR3 DNA reads TGTGCCAGCAGCGGGTCGACAGGGAGCAATCAGCCCCAGCATTTT. Translated: CASSGSTGSNQPQHF. The full variable domain, completed using reference TRBV9 and TRBJ1-5, is DSGVTQTPKHLITATGQRVTLRCSPRSGDLSVYWYQQSLDQGLQFLIQYYNGEERAKGNILERFSAQQFPDLHSELNLSSLELGDSALYFCASSGSTGSNQPQHFGDGTRLSIL.

The CDR3 bases are TGTGCCAGCAGCTTAGGTTCCGGGAGGCCCGCCTACGAGCAGTACTTC. Translated: CASSLGSGRPAYEQYF. The chain joins TRBV7-9 to TRBJ2-7; TRBD2 matches at 7 bases. This CDR3 contains 16 residues. Germline CDR1 reads SEHNR; CDR2 reads FQNEAQ (reference sequence). V lost 1 base, J lost 2 bases, and 8 bases stayed unmatched.

This clonotype showed up many times. This sequence joins TRBV4-1 and TRBJ1-1; D not resolved. V gave up 5 bases and J gave up 6 bases, with 16 bases separating them. Germline CDR1 and CDR2: MGHRA and YSYEKL. The CDR3 extends over 14 amino acids. CDR3 loop: CASSDGLSPPEAFF. In DNA, the CDR3 is TGCGCCAGCAGCGACGGACTGAGTCCCCCTGAAGCTTTCTTT.

The CDR3 region has the DNA TGTGCCACCAGTGGGGAGGGCGCGGATACGCAGTATTTT. Residues: CATSGEGADTQYF. The chain is built from TRBV24-1 and TRBJ2-3, with TRBD2 matching 7 bases. The germline CDR1 and CDR2 sequences are KGHDR and SFDVKD. The ends lost 5 bases at V and 6 bases at J; junction bases unmatched: 4. The CDR3 loop spans 13 amino acids.

CDR3 sequence (DNA): TGTGCCAGCAGTTACCCCCCGACAGGGTTTGGCTGGAACCGTGAGCAGTTCTTC. As protein: CASSYPPTGFGWNREQFF. The chain recombines TRBV6-5 with TRBJ2-1, with TRBD1 matching over 7 bases. The junction had 19 bases not matched to a gene; V was cut back by 2 bases and J by 9 bases. There are 18 residues in the CDR3. Germline V gives CDR1 MNHEY, CDR2 SVGAGI.

This clonotype was detected only once. The rearrangement uses TRBV6-5 and TRBJ1-5; D not resolved. The V gene lost 6 bases and the J gene lost 0 bases, with 12 bases spanning the gap. The CDR3 spans 15 residues. In germline, CDR1 is MNHEY, CDR2 SVGAGI. CDR3 coding DNA: TGTGCCAGCAGCCCAACAGAGTATAGCAATCAGCCCCAGCATTTT. Its translation is CASSPTEYSNQPQHF.

The table lists this clonotype with a few counts. This chain uses TRBV19 with TRBJ2-7; TRBD1 is a possible D gene (6 bases). Trimming removed 5 bases at V and 3 bases at J, with 11 bases between. CDR1 and CDR2 from the germline V gene are LNHDA and SQIVND (reference sequence). The CDR3 spans 13 residues. In DNA, the CDR3 is TGTGCCAGTAGTCCGCGGACAGACTACGAGCAGTACTTC. Translation gives CASSPRTDYEQYF.

This clonotype was seen a handful of times. The chain recombines TRBV20-1 with TRBJ2-2, with TRBD1 matching over 9 bases. The V and J ends lost 3 bases and 5 bases, in that order; junction bases with no gene match: 7. Germline CDR1 DFQATT, CDR2 SNEGSKA (reference sequence). This CDR3 contains 15 residues. CDR3 nucleotides: TGCAGTGCTAGCCTACAGGGGGCGCGGACCGGGGAGCTGTTTTTT. Encoded protein: CSASLQGARTGELFF.